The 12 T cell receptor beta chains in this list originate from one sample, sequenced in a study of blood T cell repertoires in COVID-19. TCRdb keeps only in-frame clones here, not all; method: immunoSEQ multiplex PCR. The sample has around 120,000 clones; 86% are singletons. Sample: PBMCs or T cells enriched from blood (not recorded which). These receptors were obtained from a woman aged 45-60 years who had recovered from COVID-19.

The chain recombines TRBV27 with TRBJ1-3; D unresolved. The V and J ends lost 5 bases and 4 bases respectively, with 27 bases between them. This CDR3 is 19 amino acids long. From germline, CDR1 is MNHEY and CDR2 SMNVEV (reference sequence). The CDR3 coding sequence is TGTGCCAGCAGTCCTAACAGAAGATCTCCCTCTGGCTCGGGAAACACCATATATTTT. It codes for CASSPNRRSPSGSGNTIYF.

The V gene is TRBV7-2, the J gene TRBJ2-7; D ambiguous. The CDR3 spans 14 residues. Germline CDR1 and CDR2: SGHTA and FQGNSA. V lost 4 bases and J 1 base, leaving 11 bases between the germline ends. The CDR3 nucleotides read TGTGCCAGCAGCTCACCAGGTCTATCCTACGAGCAGTACTTC. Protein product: CASSSPGLSYEQYF.

The CDR3 region is CASSQEIPDRTNTGELFF. In nucleotides, the CDR3 is TGCGCCAGCAGCCAAGAAATCCCAGACAGAACGAACACCGGGGAGCTGTTTTTT. The chain joins TRBV4-3 to TRBJ2-2; D may be TRBD1 (5 bases). V was pared by 0 bases and J by 0 bases, with 14 bases between. This CDR3 contains 18 residues. Germline CDR1 LGHNA, CDR2 YSLEER.

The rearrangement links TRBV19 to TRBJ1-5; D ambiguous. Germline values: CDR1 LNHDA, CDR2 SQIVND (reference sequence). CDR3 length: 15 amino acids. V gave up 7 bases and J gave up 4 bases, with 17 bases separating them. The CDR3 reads CASNLGGPMNQPQHF. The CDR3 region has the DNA TGTGCCAGTAATTTAGGCGGGCCGATGAATCAGCCCCAGCATTTT.

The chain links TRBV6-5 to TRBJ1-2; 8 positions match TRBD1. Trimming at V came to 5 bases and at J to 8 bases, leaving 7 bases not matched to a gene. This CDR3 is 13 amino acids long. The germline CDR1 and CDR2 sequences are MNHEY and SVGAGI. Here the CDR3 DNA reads TGTGCCAGCAGTCAGGGACAGGTCGGCGGCTACACCTTC. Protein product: CASSQGQVGGYTF.

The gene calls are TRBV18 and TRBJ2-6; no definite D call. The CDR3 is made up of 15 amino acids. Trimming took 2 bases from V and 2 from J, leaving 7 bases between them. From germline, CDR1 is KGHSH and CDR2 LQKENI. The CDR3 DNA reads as TGTGCCAGCTCACCAACGGCGGCTGGGGCCAACGTCCTGACTTTC. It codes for CASSPTAAGANVLTF.

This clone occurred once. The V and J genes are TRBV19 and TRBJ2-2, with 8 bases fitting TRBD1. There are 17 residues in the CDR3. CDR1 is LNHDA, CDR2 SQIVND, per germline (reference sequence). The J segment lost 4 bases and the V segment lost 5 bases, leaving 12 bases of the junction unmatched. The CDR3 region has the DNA TGTGCCAGTAGTGAAACCGGACAGGGACGAGGCACCGGGGAGCTGTTTTTT. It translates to CASSETGQGRGTGELFF.

The CDR3 region is CASSYVGQGSYEQYF. The CDR3 region has the DNA TGTGCCAGCAGTTACGTGGGACAGGGTTCCTACGAGCAGTACTTC. The chain employs TRBV6-5 and TRBJ2-7, with TRBD1 identical over 9 bases. Per the germline V gene, CDR1 is MNHEY and CDR2 is SVGAGI. The CDR3 has 15 residues. The V and J ends lost 2 bases and 1 base, in that order; junction bases with no gene match: 3.

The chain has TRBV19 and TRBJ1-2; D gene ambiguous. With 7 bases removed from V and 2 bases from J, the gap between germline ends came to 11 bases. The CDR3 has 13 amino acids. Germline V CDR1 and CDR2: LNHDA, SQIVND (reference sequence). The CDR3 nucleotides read TGTGCCAGTACCTGGGCCAGAAACTATGGCTACACCTTC. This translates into CASTWARNYGYTF.

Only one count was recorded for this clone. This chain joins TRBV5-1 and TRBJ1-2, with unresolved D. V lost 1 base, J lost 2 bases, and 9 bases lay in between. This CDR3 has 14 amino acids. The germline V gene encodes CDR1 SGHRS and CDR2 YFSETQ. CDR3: CASSLQTGNYGYTF. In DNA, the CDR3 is TGCGCCAGCAGCTTGCAGACGGGAAACTATGGCTACACCTTC.

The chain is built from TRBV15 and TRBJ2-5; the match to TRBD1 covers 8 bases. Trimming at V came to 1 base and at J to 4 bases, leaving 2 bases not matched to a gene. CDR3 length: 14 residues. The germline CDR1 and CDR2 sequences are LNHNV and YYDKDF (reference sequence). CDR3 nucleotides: TGTGCCACCAGCAGAGTTGACAGGGGAGAGACCCAGTACTTC. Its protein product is CATSRVDRGETQYF.

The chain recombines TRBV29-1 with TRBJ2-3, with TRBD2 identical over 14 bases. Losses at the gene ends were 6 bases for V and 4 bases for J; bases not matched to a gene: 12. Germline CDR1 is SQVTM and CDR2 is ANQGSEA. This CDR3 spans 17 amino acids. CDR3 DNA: TGCAGCGTCGATGAGACGACTAGCGGGGGGGCGGCAGATACGCAGTATTTT. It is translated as CSVDETTSGGAADTQYF.